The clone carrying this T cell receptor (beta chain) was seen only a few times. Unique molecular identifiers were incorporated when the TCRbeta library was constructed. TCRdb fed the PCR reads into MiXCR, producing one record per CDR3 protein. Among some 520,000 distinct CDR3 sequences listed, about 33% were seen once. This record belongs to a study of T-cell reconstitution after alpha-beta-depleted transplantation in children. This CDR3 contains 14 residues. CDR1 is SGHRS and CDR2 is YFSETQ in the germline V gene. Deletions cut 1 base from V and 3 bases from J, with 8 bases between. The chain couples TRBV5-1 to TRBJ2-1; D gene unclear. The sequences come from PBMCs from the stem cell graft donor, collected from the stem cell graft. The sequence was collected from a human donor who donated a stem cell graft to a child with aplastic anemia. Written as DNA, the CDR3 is TGCGCCAGCAGCTTGCGGCAGCTCTACAATGAGCAGTTCTTC. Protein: CASSLRQLYNEQFF. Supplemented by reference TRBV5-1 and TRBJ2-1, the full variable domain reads KAGVTQTPRYLIKTRGQQVTLSCSPISGHRSVSWYQQTPGQGLQFLFEYFSETQRNKGNFPGRFSGRQFSNSRSEMNVSTLELGDSALYLCASSLRQLYNEQFFGPGTRLTVL.